One sample yielded the 10 T cell receptor beta chains listed below, sequenced in a study of CD8+CD57+ T cells in acquired aplastic anemia. Patients sequenced had flow cytometry evidence of CD8+CD57+ cell expansion. TCR beta VDJ combinations and CDR3 sequences were profiled from genomic DNA. MiXCR was run by TCRdb on the reads, yielding one entry per CDR3 protein. The data show 260,000 or so distinct CDR3 sequences, approximately 79% seen once. Sample: sorted CD4+, CD8+, or CD8+CD57+ T cells (not recorded which) from PBMCs. All receptors derive from a human donor with aplastic anemia.

The chain joins TRBV7-4 to TRBJ2-1, with D possibly matching TRBD2 (7 bases). V was cut by 1 base and J by 6 bases, with 10 bases left in between. Germline-derived CDR1 and CDR2 are SGHVT and SQSDAQ. The CDR3 loop spans 14 amino acids. CDR3 nucleotide sequence: TGTGCCAGCAGCTTAGTGGGAGGGGGCAATGAGCAGTTCTTC. It yields the protein CASSLVGGGNEQFF.

In regard to this clonotype: It is unclear where the CDR3 begins or ends on the DNA, so no DNA is shown, and the CDR3 is as TCRdb lists it. The V call is TRBV7-4, the J call TRBJ2-3. Germline V gene sequence: CDR1 SGHVT, CDR2 SQSDAQ. The CDR3 totals 12 residues, both ends included. The CDR3 region is CASSVGAGTQTF.

V is TRBV7-2 and J is TRBJ2-1; no firm D call. The CDR3 covers 16 residues. V lost 1 base, J lost 10 bases, and 20 bases lay in between. CDR1 and CDR2 (germline): SGHTA, FQGNSA. The CDR3 DNA reads TGTGCCAGCAGCTTAGAAAGAGGTGGGGATACGGAGGAGCAGTTCTTC. It codes for CASSLERGGDTEEQFF.

In its sample, this clonotype was seen a few times. The rearrangement links TRBV7-8 to TRBJ2-5; TRBD2 might be the D (6 bases). Trimming cost V 0 bases and J 7 bases, with 15 bases left between them. The CDR3 is 15 amino acids. CDR1 and CDR2 (germline): SGHVS, FQNEAQ. The CDR3 spells CASSLAGGPETTQYF. CDR3 sequence (DNA): TGTGCCAGCAGCTTAGCGGGAGGTCCCGAAACGACCCAGTACTTC.

The chain employs TRBV20-1 and TRBJ2-1; 9 bases fit TRBD2. Trimming at V came to 0 bases and at J to 9 bases, leaving 9 bases not matched to a gene. Germline V lookup: CDR1 DFQATT, CDR2 SNEGSKA (reference sequence). This CDR3 is 15 amino acids long. The CDR3 nucleotides are TGCAGTGCTAGAGATGTAGCGGGGGTTAAGAGTGAGCAGTTCTTC. Translated: CSARDVAGVKSEQFF.

This chain uses TRBV5-1 with TRBJ2-1; D possibly corresponds to TRBD2 (5 bases). Trimming left V 0 bases short and J 12 bases short, with 22 bases between. Germline assignment: CDR1 SGHRS and CDR2 YFSETQ. This CDR3 region has 16 residues. In DNA, the CDR3 is TGCGCCAGCAGCTTGGACATCTTCGCTAGCACAGATACGCAGTTCTTC. Its translation: CASSLDIFASTDTQFF.

This clonotype has just one count. V usage is TRBV7-9 and J usage is TRBJ1-6; 8 nucleotides match TRBD1. The junction had 14 bases not matched to a gene; V was cut back by 5 bases and J by 14 bases. Looked up from germline, CDR1 is SEHNR and CDR2 is FQNEAQ (reference sequence). The CDR3 runs 15 residues. Here the CDR3 DNA reads TGTGCCAGCAGCCGTGACAGGGGACTTAATTCGGCCCTCCACTTT. Its translation is CASSRDRGLNSALHF.

This clonotype was detected a few times. The chain links TRBV20-1 to TRBJ2-5, with D maybe TRBD1 (6 bases). The CDR3 is 13 residues long. Trimming took off 4 bases at V and 2 bases at J, with 11 bases between the two ends. Germline loops: CDR1 DFQATT, CDR2 SNEGSKA (reference sequence). CDR3 protein: CSAIRGSQETQYF. CDR3 coding DNA: TGCAGTGCTATCAGGGGATCGCAAGAGACCCAGTACTTC.

This clonotype was observed a few times. Without the conserved terminal phenylalanine or tryptophan, this CDR3 likely stems from a read error. No DNA is shown, since the ends of the CDR3 on it are uncertain; the CDR3 is the one TCRdb lists. The chain carries TRBV7-8 and TRBJ2-3; TRBD1 was called by the table and not checked on the DNA. Germline V gene lookup returns CDR1 SGHVS and CDR2 FQNEAQ. The CDR3 contains 13 residues when both ends are counted. The CDR3 region is CASSLAGGPKTQY.

On this clonotype itself: The junction departs from germline at one end; a sequencing error may be responsible. The chain links TRBV2 to TRBJ2-7, with D unclear. From germline, CDR1 is SNHLY and CDR2 FYNNEI. This CDR3 contains 14 residues. The CDR3 DNA sequence: TGCGCCAGCAGCGTGGTGGGGTACACTTACCCGCAGTACTTC. Protein sequence: CASSVVGYTYPQYF.